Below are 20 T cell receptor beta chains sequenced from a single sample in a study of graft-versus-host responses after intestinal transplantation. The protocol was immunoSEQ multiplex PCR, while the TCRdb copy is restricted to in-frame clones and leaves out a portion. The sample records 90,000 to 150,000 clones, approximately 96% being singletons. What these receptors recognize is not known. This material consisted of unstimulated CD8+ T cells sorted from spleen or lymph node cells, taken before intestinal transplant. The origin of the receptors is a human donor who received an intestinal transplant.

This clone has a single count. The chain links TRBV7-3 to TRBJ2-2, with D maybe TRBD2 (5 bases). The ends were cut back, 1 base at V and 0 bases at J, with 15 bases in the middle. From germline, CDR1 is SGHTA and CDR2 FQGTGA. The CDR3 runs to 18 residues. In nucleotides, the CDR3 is TGTGCCAGCAGCTTAATAGGGCCCCGGGGTTCGAACACCGGGGAGCTGTTTTTT. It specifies CASSLIGPRGSNTGELFF.

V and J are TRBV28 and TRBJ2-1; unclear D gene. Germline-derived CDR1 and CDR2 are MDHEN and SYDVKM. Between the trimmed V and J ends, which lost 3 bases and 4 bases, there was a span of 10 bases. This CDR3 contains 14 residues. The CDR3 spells CASSFALTYNEQFF. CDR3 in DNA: TGTGCCAGCAGTTTCGCCCTAACTTACAATGAGCAGTTCTTC.

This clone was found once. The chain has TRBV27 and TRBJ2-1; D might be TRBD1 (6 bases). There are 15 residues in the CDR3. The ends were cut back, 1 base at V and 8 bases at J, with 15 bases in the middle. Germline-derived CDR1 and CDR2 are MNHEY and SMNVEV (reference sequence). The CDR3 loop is CASSLFTGKKHEQFF. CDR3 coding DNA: TGTGCCAGCAGTTTATTTACAGGGAAGAAGCATGAGCAGTTCTTC.

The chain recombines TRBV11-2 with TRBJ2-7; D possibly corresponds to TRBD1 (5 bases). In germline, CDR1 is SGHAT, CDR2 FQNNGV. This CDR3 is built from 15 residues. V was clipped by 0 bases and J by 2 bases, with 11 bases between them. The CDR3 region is CASSLDYQGAYEQYF. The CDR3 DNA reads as TGTGCCAGCAGCTTAGATTATCAAGGGGCCTACGAGCAGTACTTC.

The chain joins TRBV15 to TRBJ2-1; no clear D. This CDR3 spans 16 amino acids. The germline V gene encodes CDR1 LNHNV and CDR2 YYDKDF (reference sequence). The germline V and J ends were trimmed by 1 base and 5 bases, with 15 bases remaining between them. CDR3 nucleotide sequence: TGTGCCACCAGCAGAGGGGTAGGGTTGTCTAACAATGAGCAGTTCTTC. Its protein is CATSRGVGLSNNEQFF.

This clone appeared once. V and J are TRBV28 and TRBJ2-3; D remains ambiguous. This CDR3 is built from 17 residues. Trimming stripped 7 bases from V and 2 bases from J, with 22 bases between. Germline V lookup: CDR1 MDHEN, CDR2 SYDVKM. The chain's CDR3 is CASTARWAGVPTDTQYF. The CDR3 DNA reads TGTGCCAGCACCGCCCGGTGGGCAGGAGTCCCCACAGATACGCAGTATTTT.

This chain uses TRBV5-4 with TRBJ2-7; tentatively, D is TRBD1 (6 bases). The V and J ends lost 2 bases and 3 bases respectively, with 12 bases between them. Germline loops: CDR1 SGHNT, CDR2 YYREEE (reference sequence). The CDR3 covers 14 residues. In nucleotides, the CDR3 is TGTGCCAGCAGCTTAAGACAGGCCCACTACGAGCAGTACTTC. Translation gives CASSLRQAHYEQYF.

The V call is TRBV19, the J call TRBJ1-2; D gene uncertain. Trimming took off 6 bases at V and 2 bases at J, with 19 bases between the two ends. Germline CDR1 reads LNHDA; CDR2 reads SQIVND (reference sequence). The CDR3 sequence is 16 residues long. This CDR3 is CASSPAPKLENYGYTF. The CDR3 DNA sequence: TGTGCCAGTAGCCCCGCTCCCAAGTTAGAGAACTATGGCTACACCTTC.

The CDR3, as DNA: TGTGCCAGCAGCCTAGGAGGAGAAGAGACCCAGTACTTC. Its protein product is CASSLGGEETQYF. The chain couples TRBV9 to TRBJ2-5; D perhaps matches TRBD2 (5 bases). This CDR3 has 13 amino acids. Trimming shortened V by 4 bases and J by 3 bases, and 10 bases separated the two germline ends. Germline V gene lookup returns CDR1 SGDLS and CDR2 YYNGEE.

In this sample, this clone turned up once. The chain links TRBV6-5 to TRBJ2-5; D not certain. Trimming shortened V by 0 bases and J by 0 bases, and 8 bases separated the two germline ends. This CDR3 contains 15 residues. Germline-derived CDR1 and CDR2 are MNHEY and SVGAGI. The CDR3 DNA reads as TGTGCCAGCAGTTACTCGAGACGGTACCAAGAGACCCAGTACTTC. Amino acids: CASSYSRRYQETQYF.

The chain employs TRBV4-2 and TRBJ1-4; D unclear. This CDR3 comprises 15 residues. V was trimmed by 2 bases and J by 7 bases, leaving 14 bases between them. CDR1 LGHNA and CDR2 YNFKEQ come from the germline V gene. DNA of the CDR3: TGTGCCAGCAGCCAATCAGCGACTCCTAGTGAAAAACTGTTTTTT. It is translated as CASSQSATPSEKLFF.

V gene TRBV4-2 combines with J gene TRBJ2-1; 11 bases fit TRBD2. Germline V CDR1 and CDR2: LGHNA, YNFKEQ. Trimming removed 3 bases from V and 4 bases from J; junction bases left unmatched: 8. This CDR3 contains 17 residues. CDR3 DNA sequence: TGTGCCAGCAGCCAGGCCCAGGGACTAGCGGTATACAATGAGCAGTTCTTC. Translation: CASSQAQGLAVYNEQFF.

CDR3 in amino acids: CASSVGQGANTEAFF. The CDR3 DNA reads as TGTGCCAGCAGCGTAGGACAGGGGGCGAACACTGAAGCTTTCTTT. This sequence joins TRBV9 and TRBJ1-1, with 10 bases fitting TRBD1. Germline assignment: CDR1 SGDLS and CDR2 YYNGEE. V shed 0 bases, J shed 1 base, and the junction held 0 bases outside the gene matches. CDR3 length: 15 residues. Together with reference TRBV9 and TRBJ1-1, the CDR3 gives the full variable domain: DSGVTQTPKHLITATGQRVTLRCSPRSGDLSVYWYQQSLDQGLQFLIQYYNGEERAKGNILERFSAQQFPDLHSELNLSSLELGDSALYFCASSVGQGANTEAFFGQGTRLTVV.

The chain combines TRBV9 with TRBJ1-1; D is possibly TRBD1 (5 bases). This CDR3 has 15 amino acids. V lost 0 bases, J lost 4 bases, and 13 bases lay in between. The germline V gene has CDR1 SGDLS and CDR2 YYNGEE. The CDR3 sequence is CASSVASGEGTEAFF. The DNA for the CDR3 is TGTGCCAGCAGCGTAGCTTCGGGGGAGGGCACTGAAGCTTTCTTT. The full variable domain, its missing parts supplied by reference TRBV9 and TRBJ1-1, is DSGVTQTPKHLITATGQRVTLRCSPRSGDLSVYWYQQSLDQGLQFLIQYYNGEERAKGNILERFSAQQFPDLHSELNLSSLELGDSALYFCASSVASGEGTEAFFGQGTRLTVV.

CDR3 sequence reads: CASRSTANYGYTF. As DNA, the CDR3 is TGTGCCAGCAGGTCCACAGCTAACTATGGCTACACCTTC. The chain couples TRBV28 to TRBJ1-2; D uncertain. V was trimmed by 6 bases and J by 0 bases, leaving 8 bases between them. From germline, CDR1 is MDHEN and CDR2 SYDVKM. The CDR3 has 13 residues.

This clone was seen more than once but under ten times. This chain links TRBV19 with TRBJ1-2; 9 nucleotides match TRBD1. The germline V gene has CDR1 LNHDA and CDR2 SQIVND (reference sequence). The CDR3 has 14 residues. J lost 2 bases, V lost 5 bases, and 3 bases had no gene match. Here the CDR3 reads CASSVGQGNYGYTF. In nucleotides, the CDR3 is TGTGCCAGTAGTGTGGGACAGGGAAACTATGGCTACACCTTC.

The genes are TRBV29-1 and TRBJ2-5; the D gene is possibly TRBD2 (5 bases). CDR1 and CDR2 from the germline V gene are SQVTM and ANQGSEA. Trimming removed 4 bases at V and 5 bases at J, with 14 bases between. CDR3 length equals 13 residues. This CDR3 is CSVGGLTAETQYF. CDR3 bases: TGCAGCGTTGGAGGACTGACTGCCGAGACCCAGTACTTC.

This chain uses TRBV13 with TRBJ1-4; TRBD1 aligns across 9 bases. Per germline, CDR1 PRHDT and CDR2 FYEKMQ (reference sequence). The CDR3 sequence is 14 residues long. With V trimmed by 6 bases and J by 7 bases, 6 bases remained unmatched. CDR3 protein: CASSIMTGGEKLFF. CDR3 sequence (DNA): TGTGCCAGCAGTATAATGACAGGGGGTGAAAAACTGTTTTTT. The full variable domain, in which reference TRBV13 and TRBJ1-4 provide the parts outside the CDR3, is AAGVIQSPRHLIKEKRETATLKCYPIPRHDTVYWYQQGPGQDPQFLISFYEKMQSDKGSIPDRFSAQQFSDYHSELNMSSLELGDSALYFCASSIMTGGEKLFFGSGTQLSVL.

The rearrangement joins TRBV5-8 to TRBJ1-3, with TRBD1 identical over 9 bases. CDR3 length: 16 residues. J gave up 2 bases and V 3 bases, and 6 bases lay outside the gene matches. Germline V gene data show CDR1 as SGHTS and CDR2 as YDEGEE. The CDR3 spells CASSYRGLRAGNTIYF. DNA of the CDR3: TGTGCCAGCAGCTACAGGGGGCTGAGGGCTGGAAACACCATATATTTT. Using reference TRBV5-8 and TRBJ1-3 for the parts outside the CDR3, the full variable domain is EAGVTQSPTHLIKTRGQQATLRCSPISGHTSVYWYQQALGLGLQFLLWYDEGEERNRGNFPPRFSGRQFPNYSSELNVNALELEDSALYLCASSYRGLRAGNTIYFGEGSWLTVV.

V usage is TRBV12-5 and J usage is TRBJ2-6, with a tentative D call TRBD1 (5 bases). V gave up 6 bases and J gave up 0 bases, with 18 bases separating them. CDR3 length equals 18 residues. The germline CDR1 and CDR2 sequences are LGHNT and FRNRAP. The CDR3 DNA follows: TGTGCTAGTGGGCTCGCAGGGTTTGGTCCCTCTGGGGCCAACGTCCTGACTTTC. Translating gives CASGLAGFGPSGANVLTF. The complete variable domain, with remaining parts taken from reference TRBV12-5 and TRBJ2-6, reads DARVTQTPRHKVTEMGQEVTMRCQPILGHNTVFWYRQTMMQGLELLAYFRNRAPLDDSGMPKDRFSAEMPDATLATLKIQPSEPRDSAVYFCASGLAGFGPSGANVLTFGAGSRLTVL.